A selection of T cell receptor beta chains follows, all from one sample in a study of blood T cell repertoires in COVID-19. TCRdb's table, derived via immunoSEQ multiplex PCR, lists solely in-frame clones and lacks some. Of about 300,000 clones detected, 90% to 95% appear once; the ten largest clones hold over 2%. The sequenced sample was peripheral blood. Every receptor here comes from a woman in her twenties or thirties with COVID-19, enrolled during active disease. The CDR3 runs from the conserved cysteine through the conserved F or W. Size tells how often a clone was seen (once, few, many) or the class of an expanded clone, and some rows leave it out.

V	size	J	CDR3
TRBV27	once	TRBJ2-2	CASSSKSPQGYTGELFF
TRBV21-1	-	TRBJ1-5	CASSTRTGHNSNQPQHF
TRBV10-1	once	TRBJ2-3	CASSDLAGVADTQYF
TRBV29-1	-	TRBJ2-5	CSASQDGGTSGTPRTQYF
TRBV5-4	-	TRBJ1-1	CASSWSTGTEAFF
TRBV7-6	-	TRBJ2-1	CASSLALAGGYNEQFF
TRBV4-1	once	TRBJ1-3	CASSQDLGTGGSGNTIYF
TRBV5-4	-	TRBJ2-7	CASSLATRPDYEQYF
TRBV18	-	TRBJ2-2	CASSPINSLAGEGELFF
TRBV5-4	once	TRBJ2-7	CASSLDRVYEQYF
TRBV5-4	-	TRBJ2-7	CASSTGTSGIYYEQYF
TRBV29-1	few	TRBJ1-5	CSAAVDNQPQHF
TRBV2	-	TRBJ2-3	CASKQRESSNTQYF
TRBV27	-	TRBJ1-4	CASSSRGLREKLFF
TRBV5-1	few	TRBJ2-3	CASSSMSSTDTQYF
TRBV20-1	-	TRBJ2-5	CSASAREGLETQYF
TRBV30	few	TRBJ1-1	CAWSRPGHPPLNTEAFF
TRBV18	-	TRBJ2-1	CASSPYLADKGEQFF
TRBV19	-	TRBJ1-1	CASTYSRNTEAFF
TRBV5-1	-	TRBJ2-1	CASSLGWGLAGVRSEDNEQFF
TRBV27	few	TRBJ1-2	CASKGGVSHGYTF
TRBV12-3/TRBV12-4	-	TRBJ1-2	CASSSLNSGRAFF
TRBV5-5	-	TRBJ1-5	CASSLERRNQPQHF
TRBV7-8	-	TRBJ2-1	CASSLDGATGPRNEQFF
TRBV9	-	TRBJ2-1	CASSIGTSYSYNEQFF
TRBV7-6	-	TRBJ2-7	CASSLDLSGEQYF
TRBV6-1	once	TRBJ2-1	CASSEAPGGRNEQFF
TRBV30	-	TRBJ1-2	CAWSTGTGYTF
TRBV5-8	-	TRBJ2-2	CASSWGLAGDTGELFF
TRBV5-1	-	TRBJ1-2	CASSPPRTGGGGGYTF
TRBV28	-	TRBJ2-2	CASTPHSTGQGNTGELFF
TRBV5-6	-	TRBJ2-2	CASSPRTGSWIGELFF
TRBV10-2	-	TRBJ1-5	CASSDSGSNQPQHF
TRBV1	-	TRBJ2-1	CTSSQDSGRMDEQFF
TRBV6-5	-	TRBJ1-2	CASSSLSDNTLYGYTF
TRBV10-2	-	TRBJ1-4	CASSEAGSAEKLFF
TRBV19	-	TRBJ1-2	CASSSPQGSRYGYTF
TRBV30	-	TRBJ1-1	CAWASEETLTEAFF
TRBV15	-	TRBJ2-7	CATSRAGTGGKQYF
TRBV5-1	-	TRBJ2-7	CASSFPPDEQYF
TRBV6-6	-	TRBJ1-2	CASSSQTGEHGYTF
TRBV30	-	TRBJ1-5	CAWNTGKGNQPQHF
TRBV5-4	-	TRBJ1-2	CASSSTGGLEGYTF
TRBV28	-	TRBJ2-1	CASKGGRGGHNEQFF
TRBV7-8	once	TRBJ1-5	CASSAGGVNSNQPQHF
TRBV5-1	-	TRBJ2-7	CASSFAGSYEQYF
TRBV3-1/TRBV3-2	-	TRBJ1-3	CASSQKADLSGNTIYF
TRBV29-1	-	TRBJ1-1	CSVGGANGGANTEAFF
TRBV2	-	TRBJ2-5	CASRSFPRETQYF
TRBV6-1	-	TRBJ1-5	CASSEQGISNQPQHF
TRBV28	once	TRBJ2-7	CASSPPRDRRRGEQYF
TRBV21-1	-	TRBJ1-1	CASSRHDRTDEAFF
TRBV12-5	-	TRBJ2-1	CASGTSGTGYNEQFF